These 18 T cell receptor beta chains were sequenced from one sample in a study of shared clonotypes between healthy human individuals. Naivety among CD8 cells was defined by CD45RO negativity and positive CCR7 selection, thereby excluding terminally differentiated effector memory CD45RA+ cells. Generated by immunoSEQ multiplex PCR, the TCRdb table keeps only in-frame clones and is missing some. Of hundreds of thousands of clones in the sample, 80% to 95% were seen once. The sequencing input was naive CD8+ T cells sorted from blood. Receptors originate from a man aged 25-45 years in good health.

The chain couples TRBV4-1 to TRBJ2-1; D is unclear. Trimming cost V 4 bases and J 9 bases, with 13 bases left between them. Germline V gives CDR1 MGHRA, CDR2 YSYEKL. The CDR3 runs to 13 residues. The CDR3 sequence is CASSLPEGIEQFF. In DNA, the CDR3 is TGCGCCAGCAGCCTCCCTGAAGGGATTGAGCAGTTCTTC.

The CDR3 protein is CASSQDSGYGYTDTQYF. The CDR3 DNA reads as TGCGCCAGCAGCCAAGATTCGGGGTATGGATACACAGATACGCAGTATTTT. The chain couples TRBV4-1 to TRBJ2-3; tentative D call: TRBD2 (5 bases). This CDR3 region has 17 residues. V shed 0 bases and J shed 2 bases, with 15 bases lying between them. Germline CDR1 is MGHRA and CDR2 is YSYEKL.

This clone was observed a single time. The chain links TRBV5-5 to TRBJ2-7, with D perhaps TRBD2 (5 bases). CDR3 length: 14 residues. V lost 3 bases and J 0 bases, leaving 10 bases between the germline ends. Germline CDR1 SGHKS, CDR2 YYEKEE (reference sequence). Here the CDR3 reads CASSWGVGSYEQYF. The CDR3 nucleotides are TGTGCCAGCAGCTGGGGAGTCGGCTCCTACGAGCAGTACTTC.

The chain uses TRBV6-6 and TRBJ2-3, with D tentatively TRBD1 (6 bases). The CDR3 is made up of 15 amino acids. The germline CDR1 and CDR2 sequences are MNHNY and SVGAGI (reference sequence). Trimming took off 8 bases at V and 1 base at J, with 16 bases between the two ends. The CDR3 DNA is TGTGCCAGCGAATGGACAGTGAGAGGCACAGATACGCAGTATTTT. Amino acids: CASEWTVRGTDTQYF.

This chain uses TRBV6-6 with TRBJ2-1; no firm D call. From germline, CDR1 is MNHNY and CDR2 SVGAGI (reference sequence). Trimming took 2 bases from V and 4 from J, leaving 9 bases between them. This CDR3 has 14 amino acids. The CDR3 region has the DNA TGTGCCAGCAGTTACGGCGCAGAATACAATGAGCAGTTCTTC. Translation gives CASSYGAEYNEQFF.

This chain links TRBV7-2 with TRBJ2-2; tentatively, D is TRBD2 (5 bases). This CDR3 comprises 16 residues. Trimming pared 3 bases from V and 5 bases from J, leaving 16 bases between. Germline-derived CDR1 and CDR2 are SGHTA and FQGNSA. The CDR3 sequence is CASSFLAGLGTGELFF. The CDR3 coding sequence is TGTGCCAGCAGCTTTTTGGCGGGCCTTGGTACCGGGGAGCTGTTTTTT. Variable domain in full (rest from reference TRBV7-2 and TRBJ2-2): GAGVSQSPSNKVTEKGKDVELRCDPISGHTALYWYRQSLGQGLEFLIYFQGNSAPDKSGLPSDRFSAERTGGSVSTLTIQRTQQEDSAVYLCASSFLAGLGTGELFFGEGSRLTVL.

The genes are TRBV5-1 and TRBJ2-5; 12 positions match TRBD2. With 1 base clipped from V and 5 bases from J, the junction kept 6 bases outside the gene matches. The CDR3 length is 16 residues. Germline CDR1 SGHRS, CDR2 YFSETQ. In DNA form, the CDR3 reads TGCGCCAGCAGCTTGTTTCTAGCGGGAGGGTCTGAGACCCAGTACTTC. Residues: CASSLFLAGGSETQYF.

The rearrangement links TRBV19 to TRBJ1-2, with a possible D match to TRBD1 (5 bases). Germline lookup yields CDR1 LNHDA and CDR2 SQIVND (reference sequence). V was pared by 7 bases and J by 2 bases, with 11 bases between. CDR3 length: 13 amino acids. The chain's CDR3 is CASTSGPNYGYTF. CDR3 DNA sequence: TGTGCCAGTACTTCAGGGCCGAACTATGGCTACACCTTC.

The genes are TRBV9 and TRBJ1-5; D is ambiguous. Germline CDR1 reads SGDLS; CDR2 reads YYNGEE. This CDR3 region has 13 residues. V gave up 4 bases and J gave up 5 bases, with 10 bases separating them. The CDR3 region is CASSPPGDQPQHF. CDR3 in DNA: TGTGCCAGCAGCCCTCCTGGTGATCAGCCCCAGCATTTT.

The chain is built from TRBV7-9 and TRBJ1-2; the match to TRBD1 covers 11 bases. CDR1 is SEHNR and CDR2 is FQNEAQ in the germline V gene (reference sequence). The CDR3 has 15 amino acids. V dropped 4 bases and J dropped 3; count of bases not matched to a gene: 4. The CDR3 is CASSWTGGDDYGYTF. CDR3 bases: TGTGCCAGCAGCTGGACAGGGGGCGACGACTATGGCTACACCTTC.

The V call is TRBV27, the J call TRBJ2-1; 8 bases map to TRBD1. Germline V gives CDR1 MNHEY, CDR2 SMNVEV (reference sequence). CDR3 length: 18 residues. V shed 7 bases, J shed 2 bases, and the junction held 16 bases outside the gene matches. DNA for the CDR3: TGTGCCAGCAAGGGACAGGAAAAGGGAGGATGGCCCTACAATGAGCAGTTCTTC. Protein: CASKGQEKGGWPYNEQFF.

The chain recombines TRBV7-2 with TRBJ1-1, with TRBD1 matching over 8 bases. The CDR3 is made up of 15 amino acids. Per the germline V gene, CDR1 is SGHTA and CDR2 is FQGNSA. The V segment lost 2 bases and the J segment 2 bases; nucleotides outside the gene matches: 4. This CDR3 is CASSLTGQGNTEAFF. The CDR3 bases are TGTGCCAGCAGCTTAACAGGACAGGGCAACACTGAAGCTTTCTTT.

This sequence joins TRBV28 and TRBJ2-7, with D perhaps matching TRBD1 or TRBD2 (5 bases each). V was shortened by 5 bases and J by 3 bases, with 11 bases between the two germline ends. Germline assignment: CDR1 MDHEN and CDR2 SYDVKM. The CDR3 has 13 residues. This CDR3 is CASSSRGSYEQYF. DNA for the CDR3: TGTGCCAGCAGTAGTCGGGGCAGCTACGAGCAGTACTTC.

The chain is built from TRBV4-1 and TRBJ2-1, with D possibly called TRBD1 or TRBD2 (5 bases each). Germline V CDR1 and CDR2: MGHRA, YSYEKL. The CDR3 has 14 amino acids. Trimming left V 8 bases short and J 2 bases short, with 13 bases between. The CDR3 sequence: CASSPGSAYNEQFF. The CDR3 nucleotides are TGCGCCAGCTCGCCAGGGAGCGCCTACAATGAGCAGTTCTTC.

This chain joins TRBV7-6 and TRBJ2-1; D uncertain. Trimming shortened V by 2 bases and J by 7 bases, and 6 bases separated the two germline ends. Germline-derived CDR1 and CDR2 are SGHVS and FNYEAQ. The CDR3 spans 12 residues. The CDR3 sequence: CASSLSLNEQFF. As DNA, the CDR3 is TGTGCCAGCAGCTTATCATTGAATGAGCAGTTCTTC.

Here the CDR3 DNA reads TGTGCCAGCAGCGATACCGGGACGGTAAACACCGGGGAGCTGTTTTTT. Its protein product is CASSDTGTVNTGELFF. The rearrangement uses TRBV9 and TRBJ2-2; possibly TRBD1 or TRBD2 for D (5 bases each). The germline V gene has CDR1 SGDLS and CDR2 YYNGEE. Trimming took off 3 bases at V and 2 bases at J, with 14 bases between the two ends. This CDR3 is built from 16 residues.

The gene calls are TRBV29-1 and TRBJ2-1; 8 bases line up with TRBD1. The V gene's germline CDR1 is SQVTM and CDR2 ANQGSEA. J gave up 3 bases and V 0 bases, and 10 bases lay outside the gene matches. The CDR3 has 17 amino acids. The CDR3 is CSVEEGSRTGNYNEQFF. CDR3 DNA: TGCAGCGTTGAAGAGGGTTCGAGGACAGGGAACTACAATGAGCAGTTCTTC.

This rearrangement joins TRBV7-2 to TRBJ2-1, with D hard to call. Trimming left V 6 bases short and J 1 base short, with 4 bases between. Germline lookup yields CDR1 SGHTA and CDR2 FQGNSA. CDR3 length equals 12 residues. For the CDR3, the DNA is TGTGCCAGCAGTCAATCCTACAATGAGCAGTTCTTC. Translating it yields CASSQSYNEQFF. Full variable domain (outside the CDR3, taken from reference TRBV7-2 and TRBJ2-1): GAGVSQSPSNKVTEKGKDVELRCDPISGHTALYWYRQSLGQGLEFLIYFQGNSAPDKSGLPSDRFSAERTGGSVSTLTIQRTQQEDSAVYLCASSQSYNEQFFGPGTRLTVL.